Each of the 20 T cell receptor beta chains below was sequenced from the same sample in a study of control samples from healthy donors and cancer patients (TCRdb year 2020). The library came from the immunoSEQ multiplex PCR assay. In its TCRdb copy, this immuneACCESS table keeps in-frame sequences only and misses some clones. Where compared with another copy, unresolved V genes explain less than half of these, and the others have no known cause. This sample gives 95,000 to 150,000 clones in total; around 90% of them show up just once. About 8.7% of the sample is in the top ten clones. The sample taken for sequencing was blood. These receptors originate from a man aged 35-49 years in good health.

The chain links TRBV19 to TRBJ2-2; 8 bases fit TRBD2. The CDR3 runs to 14 residues. Germline V gene sequence: CDR1 LNHDA, CDR2 SQIVND (reference sequence). Trimming at V came to 4 bases and at J to 6 bases, leaving 4 bases not matched to a gene. CDR3 bases: TGTGCCAGTAGTACAGGACTAGCTTCCGGGGAGCTGTTTTTT. Translation gives CASSTGLASGELFF.

This clone was counted only a few times. The rearrangement joins TRBV24-1 to TRBJ1-5; D unclear. The CDR3 extends over 11 amino acids. Germline V CDR1 and CDR2: KGHDR, SFDVKD. V was clipped by 2 bases and J by 6 bases, with 1 base between them. Here the CDR3 DNA reads TGTGCCACCAGTGATTCTCAGCCCCAGCATTTT. This codes for CATSDSQPQHF.

The V call is TRBV7-2, the J call TRBJ2-1; the D is unclear. Trimming left V 3 bases short and J 4 bases short, with 10 bases between. Germline V gene sequence: CDR1 SGHTA, CDR2 FQGNSA. The CDR3 spans 14 residues. CDR3 DNA sequence: TGTGCCAGCAGCTTCGCGGTTGGGTACAATGAGCAGTTCTTC. It yields the protein CASSFAVGYNEQFF.

The V call is TRBV9, the J call TRBJ2-2; D unresolved. The CDR3 consists of 14 residues. V was trimmed by 0 bases and J by 4 bases, leaving 7 bases between them. The germline V gene encodes CDR1 SGDLS and CDR2 YYNGEE. As DNA, the CDR3 is TGTGCCAGCAGCGTAGTCCAGTCCACCGGGGAGCTGTTTTTT. Translated: CASSVVQSTGELFF.

This chain joins TRBV25-1 and TRBJ1-4, with D hard to call. With 7 bases removed from V and 7 bases from J, the gap between germline ends came to 13 bases. The CDR3 runs 13 residues. Looked up from germline, CDR1 is MGHDK and CDR2 is SYGVNS. CDR3 DNA: TGTGCCAGCATGAGAGTGTGGGGTGAAAAACTGTTTTTT. Translation gives CASMRVWGEKLFF.

The rearrangement links TRBV5-1 to TRBJ2-5, with a tentative D call TRBD1 (6 bases). V lost 4 bases to trimming and J lost 1 base, with 11 bases between them. Per the germline V gene, CDR1 is SGHRS and CDR2 is YFSETQ. The CDR3 sequence is 14 residues long. CDR3 nucleotide sequence: TGCGCCAGCAGCCCGGACAGCTCCCAAGAGACCCAGTACTTC. Translated, it gives CASSPDSSQETQYF.

The V gene is TRBV3-1 (or the pseudogene TRBV3-2), the J gene TRBJ2-2; TRBD1 might be the D (6 bases). V dropped 0 bases and J dropped 6 bases, with 26 bases sitting between them. This CDR3 comprises 20 residues. The germline gives CDR1 LGHDT, CDR2 YNNKEL (reference sequence). Here the CDR3 reads CASSQDLGVWAGEYSGELFF. CDR3 DNA sequence: TGTGCCAGCAGCCAAGATTTAGGCGTTTGGGCAGGGGAGTATTCCGGGGAGCTGTTTTTT.

The genes are TRBV11-1 and TRBJ2-1; D is uncertain. This CDR3 comprises 14 residues. Between the trimmed V and J ends, which lost 2 bases and 5 bases, there was a span of 10 bases. Looked up from germline, CDR1 is SGHAT and CDR2 is FQDESV (reference sequence). The CDR3 reads CASSLQGRNNEQFF. Written as DNA, the CDR3 is TGTGCCAGCAGCTTACAAGGCAGGAACAATGAGCAGTTCTTC. The variable domain in full, with the rest retrieved from reference TRBV11-1 and TRBJ2-1, is EAEVAQSPRYKITEKSQAVAFWCDPISGHATLYWYRQILGQGPELLVQFQDESVVDDSQLPKDRFSAERLKGVDSTLKIQPAELGDSAMYLCASSLQGRNNEQFFGPGTRLTVL.

V usage is TRBV30 and J usage is TRBJ1-4, with a weak D call TRBD1 (5 bases). This CDR3 is built from 15 residues. Germline V lookup: CDR1 GTSNPN, CDR2 SVGIG (reference sequence). Deletions cut 0 bases from V and 8 bases from J, with 16 bases between. The chain's CDR3 is CAWSVGLAGREKLFF. As DNA, the CDR3 is TGTGCCTGGAGTGTAGGGTTGGCGGGGCGGGAAAAACTGTTTTTT.

CDR3 bases: TGTGCCAGCATTCTAGCGGGGGGCTTTACCGGGGAGCTGTTTTTT. Its translation: CASILAGGFTGELFF. The genes are TRBV6-5 and TRBJ2-2; 11 bases align to TRBD2. This CDR3 is built from 15 residues. CDR1 and CDR2 (germline): MNHEY, SVGAGI. With V trimmed by 7 bases and J by 5 bases, 6 bases remained unmatched.

The J gene is TRBJ2-2, the V gene TRBV25-1; D might be TRBD1 (6 bases). Trimming shortened V by 5 bases and J by 0 bases, and 10 bases separated the two germline ends. CDR1 is MGHDK, CDR2 SYGVNS, per germline. This CDR3 comprises 15 residues. Written as DNA, the CDR3 is TGTGCCAGCAGTCCGGGACACACGAACACCGGGGAGCTGTTTTTT. This sequence encodes CASSPGHTNTGELFF.

The V and J genes are TRBV2 and TRBJ2-7; TRBD1 matches at 9 bases. Germline V gene sequence: CDR1 SNHLY, CDR2 FYNNEI. The CDR3 length is 13 residues. V was clipped by 11 bases and J by 5 bases; unmatched bases: 10. CDR3 DNA: TGTGCCTGGTTGGACAGGGGTGCGCACGAGCAGTACTTC. It encodes CAWLDRGAHEQYF.

Turning to this clone: Sequence at one end of the junction differs from germline and may be a read error. The same CDR3 also results from other DNA sequences found in this sample. The chain employs TRBV3-1 (or the pseudogene TRBV3-2) and TRBJ2-5; perhaps TRBD1 as D (6 bases). CDR3 length equals 15 residues. The germline V gene has CDR1 LGHDT and CDR2 YNNKEL (reference sequence). The DNA for the CDR3 is TGTGCTAGCAGCCAAGCGCCCTATAGGGGGGAGACCCAGTACTTC. Its protein product is CASSQAPYRGETQYF.

The V and J genes are TRBV3-1 (or the pseudogene TRBV3-2) and TRBJ1-2; D not certain. Germline CDR1 and CDR2: LGHDT and YNNKEL (reference sequence). This CDR3 has 14 amino acids. V dropped 0 bases and J dropped 4 bases, with 9 bases sitting between them. CDR3 sequence reads: CASSQDGVSYGYTF. The CDR3 DNA is TGTGCCAGCAGCCAAGATGGGGTCTCCTATGGCTACACCTTC.

This chain uses TRBV19 with TRBJ1-1, with D perhaps matching TRBD1 (5 bases). This CDR3 contains 13 residues. The V end lost 9 bases, the J end lost 8 bases, and 19 bases lay between the germline ends. Germline V gene lookup returns CDR1 LNHDA and CDR2 SQIVND (reference sequence). The CDR3 loop reads CASQTERGNEAFF. CDR3 DNA: TGTGCCAGCCAAACCGAGCGGGGGAACGAAGCTTTCTTT.

The rearrangement links TRBV10-1 to TRBJ1-2; D is undetermined. Germline V gives CDR1 WNHNN, CDR2 SYGVQD (reference sequence). V shed 5 bases and J shed 4 bases, with 11 bases lying between them. The CDR3 spans 13 residues. CDR3 sequence reads: CASSPQHSYGYTF. For the CDR3, the DNA is TGCGCCAGCAGTCCGCAGCATAGCTATGGCTACACCTTC.

The count of this clone is one. V gene TRBV18 combines with J gene TRBJ2-7, with 10 bases fitting TRBD2. The V gene's germline CDR1 is KGHSH and CDR2 LQKENI. The CDR3 sequence is 14 residues long. V was pared by 1 base and J by 3 bases, with 0 bases of the junction left unmatched. The CDR3 region is CASSPLAGGYEQYF. The CDR3 DNA follows: TGTGCCAGCTCACCACTAGCGGGGGGCTACGAGCAGTACTTC.

The chain carries TRBV7-3 and TRBJ2-5; 8 bases map to TRBD1. Trimming at V came to 5 bases and at J to 4 bases, leaving 6 bases not matched to a gene. The germline V gene encodes CDR1 SGHTA and CDR2 FQGTGA. The CDR3 is 14 residues long. CDR3 nucleotides: TGTGCCAGCAGCCAGACAGGGGCCGGAGAGACCCAGTACTTC. It encodes CASSQTGAGETQYF.

The chain has TRBV7-8 and TRBJ2-5; 8 nucleotides align to TRBD1. CDR3 length: 14 residues. Germline V CDR1 and CDR2: SGHVS, FQNEAQ. V shed 2 bases, J shed 5 bases, and the junction held 4 bases outside the gene matches. The CDR3 protein is CASSLYRGWETQYF. The CDR3 DNA reads as TGTGCCAGCAGCTTATACAGGGGGTGGGAGACCCAGTACTTC.

This chain connects TRBV11-2 to TRBJ1-2; TRBD1 aligns across 8 bases. CDR3 length: 16 amino acids. CDR1 is SGHAT, CDR2 FQNNGV, per germline. V dropped 5 bases and J dropped 0; count of bases not matched to a gene: 8. CDR3 in amino acids: CASSPGTGFTNYGYTF. The DNA for the CDR3 is TGTGCCAGCAGCCCCGGGACAGGCTTTACTAACTATGGCTACACCTTC.